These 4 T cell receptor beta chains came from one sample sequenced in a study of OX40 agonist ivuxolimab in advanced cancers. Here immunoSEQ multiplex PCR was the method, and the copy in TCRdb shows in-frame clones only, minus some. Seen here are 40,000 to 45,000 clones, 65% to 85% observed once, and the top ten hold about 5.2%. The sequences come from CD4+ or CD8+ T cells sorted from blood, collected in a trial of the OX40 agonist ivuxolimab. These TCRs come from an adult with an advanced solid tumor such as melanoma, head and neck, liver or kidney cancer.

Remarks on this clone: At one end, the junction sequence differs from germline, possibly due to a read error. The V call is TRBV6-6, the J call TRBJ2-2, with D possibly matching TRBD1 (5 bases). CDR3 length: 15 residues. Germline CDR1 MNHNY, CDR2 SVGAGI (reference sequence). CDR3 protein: CACSYSPGSTGELFF. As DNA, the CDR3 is TGTGCCTGCAGTTACTCGCCAGGGTCAACCGGGGAGCTGTTTTTT.

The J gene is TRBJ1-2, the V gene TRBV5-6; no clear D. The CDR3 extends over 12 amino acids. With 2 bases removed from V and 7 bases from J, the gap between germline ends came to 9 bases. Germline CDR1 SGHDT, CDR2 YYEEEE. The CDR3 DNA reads TGTGCCAGCAGCTTTCGGGGAAGTGGCTACACCTTC. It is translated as CASSFRGSGYTF.

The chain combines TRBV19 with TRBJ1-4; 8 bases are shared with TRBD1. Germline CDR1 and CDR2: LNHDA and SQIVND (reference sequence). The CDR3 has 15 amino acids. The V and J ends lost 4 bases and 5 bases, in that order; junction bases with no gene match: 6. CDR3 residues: CASSKGQVTNEKLFF. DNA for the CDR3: TGTGCCAGTAGTAAGGGACAGGTGACAAATGAAAAACTGTTTTTT. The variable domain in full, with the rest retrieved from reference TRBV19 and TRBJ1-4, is DGGITQSPKYLFRKEGQNVTLSCEQNLNHDAMYWYRQDPGQGLRLIYYSQIVNDFQKGDIAEGYSVSREKKESFPLTVTSAQKNPTAFYLCASSKGQVTNEKLFFGSGTQLSVL.

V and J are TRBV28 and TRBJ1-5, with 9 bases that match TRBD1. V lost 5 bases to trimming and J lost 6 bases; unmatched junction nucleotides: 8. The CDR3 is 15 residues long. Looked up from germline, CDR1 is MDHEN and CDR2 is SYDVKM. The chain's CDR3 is CASSPYDRGSQPQHF. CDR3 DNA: TGTGCCAGCAGTCCTTACGACAGGGGGAGTCAGCCCCAGCATTTT.